This TCR beta chain was identified during a study of HIV-infected patients and healthy controls. TCRdb passed the 5' RACE reads through MiXCR, listing each CDR3 protein once. Here the sample spans tens of thousands of distinct CDR3 sequences, less than 20% being singletons. This clonotype has just a few counts. V dropped 8 bases and J dropped 8; count of bases not matched to a gene: 11. CDR3 length equals 13 residues. The germline V gene encodes CDR1 MNHEY and CDR2 SMNVEV (reference sequence). Sequencing was done on a sample of CD4+ T cells from blood. The J gene is TRBJ1-2, the V gene TRBV27; 7 bases are shared with TRBD1. The sequence derives from a human donor in good health. The CDR3 is CASGNRGSGGYTF. The CDR3 nucleotides read TGTGCCAGCGGCAACAGGGGCTCTGGCGGCTACACCTTC.